The T cell receptor beta chain under discussion was sequenced for a study of T cells in localized non-small cell lung cancer. Study observations and caveats: A single tumor region was sequenced, leaving heterogeneity possible.

TCRdb keeps only in-frame clones here, not all; method: immunoSEQ multiplex PCR. The table includes roughly 30,000 clones, 90% to 95% detected once. Comment on this clone: Its antigen remains unknown.

CDR3 length equals 15 residues. V lost 2 bases and J 0 bases, leaving 8 bases between the germline ends. Germline V gene sequence: CDR1 MNHNY, CDR2 SVGAGI (reference sequence). This chain uses TRBV6-6 with TRBJ1-3; D ambiguous. The source of this sequence is a woman aged 40 to 75 with stage I lung adenocarcinoma. Source: peripheral blood, taken before any cancer treatment. The CDR3 bases are TGTGCCAGCAGTTACGTGCGATCCTCTGGAAACACCATATATTTT. It yields the protein CASSYVRSSGNTIYF.